This T cell receptor beta chain was recorded in a study of shared clonotypes between healthy human individuals. For the study at large: Serving as donors were two women and a few men, whose ages spanned 18 to 49.

Investigators divided CD4+ cells into CD45RA+ naive and CD45RA-negative memory subsets. Study-wide findings and caveats: Larger estimated richness was generally recorded for naive subsets relative to memory subsets. Investigators expected sequencing depth to affect clonotype sharing among donors.

Points on this clone: The antigen is unknown.

Looked up from germline, CDR1 is LNHDA and CDR2 is SQIVND (reference sequence). The germline V and J ends were trimmed by 7 bases and 2 bases, with 21 bases remaining between them. This CDR3 has 17 residues. Assay used: immunoSEQ multiplex PCR; TCRdb lists only in-frame clones, some missing. Here the sample spans about 1.5 million clones, roughly 96% being singletons. Sequencing used naive CD4+ T cells sorted from blood. The subset: CD45RA+ positively selected. The chain couples TRBV19 to TRBJ1-5; D might be TRBD1 (6 bases). This receptor was obtained from a man aged 25 to 40 in good health. The CDR3: CASTSRGRGKGNQPQHF. The DNA of the CDR3 is TGTGCCAGTACTTCCCGAGGCAGGGGAAAGGGCAATCAGCCCCAGCATTTT.